These 26 T cell receptor beta chains were sequenced from one sample in a study of blood T cell repertoires in COVID-19. Libraries were prepared by immunoSEQ multiplex PCR; TCRdb keeps only in-frame clonotypes and omits some of them. The sample includes about 140,000 clones, roughly 83% of them seen just once. Sequenced input: PBMCs or T cells enriched from blood (not recorded which). Source of these receptors: a man aged 40-49 years with acute COVID-19.

This clone was counted once. The rearrangement uses TRBV27 and TRBJ1-1; 8 bases are a match to TRBD1. Germline loops: CDR1 MNHEY, CDR2 SMNVEV (reference sequence). The CDR3 has 14 residues. With 8 bases clipped from V and 0 bases from J, the junction kept 5 bases outside the gene matches. CDR3 protein: CASLDRGMNTEAFF. In nucleotides, the CDR3 is TGTGCCAGCCTCGACAGGGGTATGAACACTGAAGCTTTCTTT.

The V call is TRBV5-4, the J call TRBJ2-1, with a weak D call TRBD2 (6 bases). The germline V and J ends were trimmed by 4 bases and 5 bases, with 13 bases remaining between them. The CDR3 covers 14 residues. Germline CDR1 is SGHNT and CDR2 is YYREEE (reference sequence). The CDR3 reads CASSMGLANNEQFF. The CDR3 DNA follows: TGTGCCAGCAGCATGGGACTGGCCAACAATGAGCAGTTCTTC.

This clone occurred a few times. CDR3 region: CASSQDRGENTEAFF. The DNA for the CDR3 is TGTGCCAGCAGCCAAGACAGGGGCGAGAACACTGAAGCTTTCTTT. This chain connects TRBV7-2 to TRBJ1-1; 8 bases align to TRBD1. This CDR3 region has 15 residues. Germline values: CDR1 SGHTA, CDR2 FQGNSA. J gave up 1 base and V 5 bases, and 6 bases lay outside the gene matches.

V gene TRBV19 combines with J gene TRBJ2-7, with TRBD1 identical over 7 bases. Germline-derived CDR1 and CDR2 are LNHDA and SQIVND (reference sequence). The CDR3 length is 15 residues. The V gene end was trimmed by 6 bases and the J gene end by 3 bases; junction bases not matched to a gene: 11. The CDR3 here is CASRSSGTEGYEQYF. The CDR3 DNA reads TGTGCCAGTAGATCCTCCGGGACAGAAGGCTACGAGCAGTACTTC.

The chain is built from TRBV6-2 or TRBV6-3 and TRBJ1-5; maybe TRBD1 (5 bases). The CDR3 totals 14 residues. V lost 6 bases and J lost 7, with 16 bases in between. Germline V gene lookup returns CDR1 MNHEY and CDR2 SVGEGT. CDR3 DNA sequence: TGTGCCAGCAGCAGCTCCTTGGAGGGGCAGCCCCAGCATTTT. Its translation: CASSSSLEGQPQHF.

The gene calls are TRBV15 and TRBJ2-3, with D maybe TRBD2 (6 bases). This CDR3 has 15 amino acids. CDR1 is LNHNV and CDR2 is YYDKDF in the germline V gene (reference sequence). V lost 0 bases to trimming and J lost 2 bases, with 9 bases between them. In DNA form, the CDR3 reads TGTGCCACCAGCAGAGACGGCGGGGACACAGATACGCAGTATTTT. Translation: CATSRDGGDTDTQYF.

V is TRBV5-1 and J is TRBJ2-1; 10 bases align to TRBD1. J was trimmed by 2 bases and V by 1 base; bases with no gene match: 6. Germline CDR1 SGHRS, CDR2 YFSETQ. The CDR3 has 17 residues. DNA for the CDR3: TGCGCCAGCAGCTTGTCAACCGGGACAGGGGCCTACAATGAGCAGTTCTTC. Encoded protein: CASSLSTGTGAYNEQFF.

The chain employs TRBV6-2 or TRBV6-3 and TRBJ2-1; weak D call: TRBD2 (5 bases). V was trimmed by 7 bases and J by 5 bases, leaving 24 bases between them. Germline V gives CDR1 MNHEY, CDR2 SVGEGT. This CDR3 is built from 17 residues. CDR3 coding DNA: TGTGCCAGCAACCCACTTGCTCGAGCGGAGAGGGACAATGAGCAGTTCTTC. Protein sequence: CASNPLARAERDNEQFF.

The chain is built from TRBV29-1 and TRBJ1-1; unclear D gene. V was cut by 5 bases and J by 0 bases, with 10 bases left in between. Germline lookup yields CDR1 SQVTM and CDR2 ANQGSEA. CDR3 length equals 13 residues. The CDR3 region is CSVQRELNTEAFF. CDR3 nucleotides: TGCAGCGTTCAGAGGGAATTGAACACTGAAGCTTTCTTT. The entire variable domain, with the rest obtained from reference TRBV29-1 and TRBJ1-1, is as follows: SAVISQKPSRDICQRGTSLTIQCQVDSQVTMMFWYRQQPGQSLTLIATANQGSEATYESGFVIDKFPISRPNLTFSTLTVSNMSPEDSSIYLCSVQRELNTEAFFGQGTRLTVV.

This clone was seen only a few times. The chain is built from TRBV4-1 and TRBJ2-1, with 7 bases fitting TRBD2. Germline lookup yields CDR1 MGHRA and CDR2 YSYEKL. J was trimmed by 9 bases and V by 0 bases; bases with no gene match: 11. CDR3 length: 16 amino acids. CDR3 in DNA: TGCGCCAGCAGCCAAGATCCCCGACGGGGGGTTGGTGAGCAGTTCTTC. It is translated as CASSQDPRRGVGEQFF.

The V and J genes are TRBV20-1 and TRBJ2-3, with D perhaps matching TRBD2 (5 bases). From germline, CDR1 is DFQATT and CDR2 SNEGSKA (reference sequence). This CDR3 contains 14 residues. Trimming took off 3 bases at V and 2 bases at J, with 12 bases between the two ends. The CDR3 sequence is CSASEGGHTDTQYF. For the CDR3, the DNA is TGCAGTGCTAGTGAGGGCGGGCACACAGATACGCAGTATTTT.

The chain combines TRBV7-9 with TRBJ1-5; the D gene is possibly TRBD1 (5 bases). V was shortened by 1 base and J by 2 bases, with 12 bases between the two germline ends. Germline lookup yields CDR1 SEHNR and CDR2 FQNEAQ (reference sequence). CDR3 size: 16 residues. The CDR3 bases are TGTGCCAGCAGCTTAGGGTCTGGGGCGGGCAATCAGCCCCAGCATTTT. Protein: CASSLGSGAGNQPQHF.

This clone was observed a handful of times. The chain couples TRBV5-1 to TRBJ2-1; D uncertain. In germline, CDR1 is SGHRS, CDR2 YFSETQ. CDR3 length: 13 amino acids. V lost 0 bases and J lost 7, with 8 bases in between. This CDR3 is CASSLAQENEQFF. The CDR3 DNA reads as TGCGCCAGCAGCTTGGCCCAAGAGAATGAGCAGTTCTTC.

This rearrangement joins TRBV10-2 to TRBJ2-5, with TRBD1 as a possible D gene (6 bases). The germline V and J ends were trimmed by 5 bases and 3 bases, with 13 bases remaining between them. CDR3 length: 14 residues. CDR1 WSHSY and CDR2 SAAADI come from the germline V gene. Here the CDR3 DNA reads TGCGCCAGCAGTCTACAGGGACCAAAAGAGACCCAGTACTTC. This translates into CASSLQGPKETQYF.

The chain couples TRBV11-3 to TRBJ2-5, with 8 nucleotides matching TRBD2. The germline V gene encodes CDR1 SGHNT and CDR2 YENEEA. This CDR3 has 13 amino acids. V dropped 5 bases and J dropped 5; count of bases not matched to a gene: 4. CDR3 DNA: TGTGCCAGCAGCCCGGGGGGGCAGGAGACCCAGTACTTC. This codes for CASSPGGQETQYF. Drawing the rest from reference TRBV11-3 and TRBJ2-5, the complete variable domain is EAGVVQSPRYKIIEKKQPVAFWCNPISGHNTLYWYLQNLGQGPELLIRYENEEAVDDSQLPKDRFSAERLKGVDSTLKIQPAELGDSAVYLCASSPGGQETQYFGPGTRLLVL.

This sequence joins TRBV7-6 and TRBJ1-1; a possible D gene is TRBD1 (6 bases). Trimming removed 5 bases from V and 11 bases from J, with 21 bases in between. CDR1 SGHVS and CDR2 FNYEAQ come from the germline V gene. CDR3 length equals 14 residues. The CDR3 region is CASSPSPGDRPAFF. In DNA, the CDR3 is TGTGCCAGCAGCCCTTCACCTGGTGACAGGCCCGCTTTCTTT. Supplemented by reference TRBV7-6 and TRBJ1-1, the full variable domain reads GAGVSQSPRYKVTKRGQDVALRCDPISGHVSLYWYRQALGQGPEFLTYFNYEAQQDKSGLPNDRFSAERPEGSISTLTIQRTEQRDSAMYRCASSPSPGDRPAFFGQGTRLTVV.

The CDR3 sequence is CASSPEEDQPQHF. The CDR3 DNA follows: TGTGCCAGCTCACCAGAAGAGGATCAGCCCCAGCATTTT. V gene TRBV18 combines with J gene TRBJ1-5; D remains ambiguous. V was pared by 2 bases and J by 5 bases, with 7 bases between. This CDR3 is built from 13 residues. Germline V gives CDR1 KGHSH, CDR2 LQKENI.

The chain links TRBV12-3 or TRBV12-4 to TRBJ1-1, with a possible D match to TRBD1 (5 bases). This CDR3 is built from 13 residues. The V end lost 1 base, the J end lost 3 bases, and 6 bases lay between the germline ends. The CDR3 reads CASSLGGDTEAFF. CDR3 bases: TGTGCCAGCAGTTTAGGGGGCGACACTGAAGCTTTCTTT.

The chain has TRBV5-1 and TRBJ1-6; maybe TRBD1 (6 bases). Between the trimmed V and J ends, which lost 1 base and 8 bases, there was a span of 13 bases. Germline CDR1 reads SGHRS; CDR2 reads YFSETQ. This CDR3 has 15 residues. The CDR3 coding sequence is TGCGCCAGCAGCTTGACAGGACAGCGGTATTCACCCCTCCACTTT. Its protein is CASSLTGQRYSPLHF.

As DNA, the CDR3 is TGTGCCAGCAGTCTCGATTCACCCCTCCACTTT. Its protein is CASSLDSPLHF. V and J are TRBV7-2 and TRBJ1-6; no clear D gene. CDR3 length equals 11 residues. CDR1 and CDR2 from the germline V gene are SGHTA and FQGNSA. V lost 6 bases to trimming and J lost 8 bases, with 5 bases between them.

This chain links TRBV18 with TRBJ1-2; 7 bases are a match to TRBD1. The CDR3 length is 13 residues. The V and J ends lost 3 bases and 4 bases, in that order; junction bases with no gene match: 2. Per germline, CDR1 KGHSH and CDR2 LQKENI. This CDR3 reads CASSPNRGYGYTF. The CDR3, as DNA: TGTGCCAGCTCACCGAACAGGGGCTATGGCTACACCTTC.

The V gene is TRBV15, the J gene TRBJ2-7, with TRBD1 matching over 8 bases. Germline CDR1 is LNHNV and CDR2 is YYDKDF (reference sequence). V lost 0 bases and J lost 5; bases outside the gene matches: 12. The CDR3 is made up of 17 amino acids. As DNA, the CDR3 is TGTGCCACCAGCAGAGACCGGGACAGGTTCTTTGGAGACGAGCAGTACTTC. This codes for CATSRDRDRFFGDEQYF.

V and J are TRBV30 and TRBJ2-2; 10 nucleotides match TRBD2. Germline V gene data show CDR1 as GTSNPN and CDR2 as SVGIG (reference sequence). With 1 base clipped from V and 7 bases from J, the junction kept 9 bases outside the gene matches. This CDR3 comprises 16 residues. The chain's CDR3 is CAWSEGLAGEDGELFF. For the CDR3, the DNA is TGTGCCTGGAGTGAGGGGCTAGCGGGAGAGGACGGGGAGCTGTTTTTT.

The chain has TRBV19 and TRBJ2-1; a weak D match, TRBD1 (5 bases). The CDR3 is 16 residues long. The germline V gene has CDR1 LNHDA and CDR2 SQIVND (reference sequence). V lost 0 bases, J lost 1 base, and 10 bases lay in between. The CDR3 DNA reads TGTGCCAGTAGTATAGATCTCGGACAATCCTACAATGAGCAGTTCTTC. Protein: CASSIDLGQSYNEQFF.

The CDR3: CAIRSTQGVETQYF. CDR3 bases: TGTGCCATCAGGAGCACCCAGGGCGTGGAGACCCAGTACTTC. The genes are TRBV10-3 and TRBJ2-5; D perhaps matches TRBD1 (5 bases). Trimming removed 6 bases from V and 5 bases from J, with 16 bases in between. Germline V gene data show CDR1 as ENHRY and CDR2 as SYGVKD. CDR3 length equals 14 residues.

The chain combines TRBV6-5 with TRBJ1-2; tentative D call: TRBD1 (5 bases). This CDR3 comprises 12 residues. Per the germline V gene, CDR1 is MNHEY and CDR2 is SVGAGI. Between the trimmed V and J ends, which lost 7 bases and 8 bases, there was a span of 14 bases. In DNA, the CDR3 is TGTGCCAGCACCAGGGAGGGGAAAGGCTACACCTTC. The encoded protein is CASTREGKGYTF.